A selection of T cell receptor beta chains follows, all from one sample in a study of cytomegalovirus exposure and HLA in healthy donors. The repertoire was sequenced with immunoSEQ multiplex PCR; TCRdb's copy has only in-frame clones and lacks some. This table holds 150,000 to 200,000 clones, roughly 83% found once. Sequencing was done on a sample of PBMCs. Receptors originate from a woman in her forties or fifties in good health and CMV-seronegative. Both conserved end residues are part of each CDR3. Each record gives: D gene, J gene, clone size, V gene, CDR3 DNA, CDR3 protein. A D gene is named only where the DNA matches it firmly. Expanded clones are given a class, and other clones once, few, many or no size at all.

d_call: TRBD1; j_call: TRBJ2-7; clone_size: NA; v_call: TRBV5-4; cdr3_nt: TGTGCCAGCAGCTTGGGTCCGGGACAGGCTAGTCCGCAGTACTTC; cdr3_aa: CASSLGPGQASPQYF
d_call: NA; j_call: TRBJ1-1; clone_size: NA; v_call: TRBV7-6; cdr3_nt: TGTGCCAGCAGCTCGCAACTAGAGGGAGCTGAAGCTTTCTTT; cdr3_aa: CASSSQLEGAEAFF
d_call: TRBD1; j_call: TRBJ2-1; clone_size: NA; v_call: TRBV15; cdr3_nt: TGTGCCACCAGCAGCGGGACAGTATCCTACAATGAGCAGTTCTTC; cdr3_aa: CATSSGTVSYNEQFF
d_call: TRBD1; j_call: TRBJ2-2; clone_size: NA; v_call: TRBV18; cdr3_nt: TGTGCCAGCTCCCAGGGACAGGGGAACACCGGGGAGCTGTTTTTT; cdr3_aa: CASSQGQGNTGELFF
d_call: NA; j_call: TRBJ1-1; clone_size: NA; v_call: TRBV5-1; cdr3_nt: TGCGCCAGCAGCTGGTCCCTTGGGGCTAACACTGAAGCTTTCTTT; cdr3_aa: CASSWSLGANTEAFF
d_call: NA; j_call: TRBJ1-1; clone_size: NA; v_call: TRBV10-3; cdr3_nt: TGTGCCAACAAAGCTGAGAGGGTAAACACTGAAGCTTTCTTT; cdr3_aa: CANKAERVNTEAFF
d_call: TRBD1; j_call: TRBJ2-7; clone_size: NA; v_call: TRBV27; cdr3_nt: TGTGCCAGCAGTTACCAGACGCCGGGACAGGGGATCACCGAGCAGTACTTC; cdr3_aa: CASSYQTPGQGITEQYF
d_call: NA; j_call: TRBJ1-2; clone_size: NA; v_call: TRBV29-1; cdr3_nt: TGCAGCGTTGATATCCAGGAAGGAGGCTACACCTTC; cdr3_aa: CSVDIQEGGYTF
d_call: NA; j_call: TRBJ2-1; clone_size: NA; v_call: TRBV9; cdr3_nt: TGTGCCAGCAGCGTAGAGCTGGGGCGTTACAATGAGCAGTTCTTC; cdr3_aa: CASSVELGRYNEQFF
d_call: TRBD1; j_call: TRBJ1-2; clone_size: NA; v_call: TRBV19; cdr3_nt: TGTGCCAGTAGTGGGGGACAGGGGGCTTATCTCTATGGCTACACCTTC; cdr3_aa: CASSGGQGAYLYGYTF
d_call: NA; j_call: TRBJ2-5; clone_size: once; v_call: TRBV7-3; cdr3_nt: TGTGCCAGCAGCCCACGGCCGGGTGGGGGGGCCAGAGAGACCCAGTACTTC; cdr3_aa: CASSPRPGGGARETQYF
d_call: NA; j_call: TRBJ2-3; clone_size: NA; v_call: TRBV20-1; cdr3_nt: TGCAGTGCAAGTACAGGAGATACGCAGTATTTT; cdr3_aa: CSASTGDTQYF
d_call: NA; j_call: TRBJ2-3; clone_size: NA; v_call: TRBV2; cdr3_nt: TGTGCCAGCAGTGAAGACGAGCTAGATACGCAGTATTTT; cdr3_aa: CASSEDELDTQYF
d_call: TRBD2; j_call: TRBJ2-1; clone_size: NA; v_call: TRBV6-5; cdr3_nt: TGTGCCAGCAGGAGGTCGGGGGGGCCGAATGAGCAGTTCTTC; cdr3_aa: CASRRSGGPNEQFF
d_call: NA; j_call: TRBJ1-2; clone_size: NA; v_call: TRBV5-1; cdr3_nt: TGCGCCAGCAGTAGCCAGGGCGATACCTATGGCTACACCTTC; cdr3_aa: CASSSQGDTYGYTF
d_call: TRBD2; j_call: TRBJ2-1; clone_size: NA; v_call: TRBV5-4; cdr3_nt: TGTGCCAGCAGGACTAGCGGGGGTTTCTACAATGAGCAGTTCTTC; cdr3_aa: CASRTSGGFYNEQFF
d_call: NA; j_call: TRBJ1-1; clone_size: few; v_call: TRBV9; cdr3_nt: TGTGCCAGCAGCGTGGGGGGGCACATCAACACTGAAGCTTTCTTT; cdr3_aa: CASSVGGHINTEAFF
d_call: TRBD2; j_call: TRBJ2-1; clone_size: NA; v_call: TRBV5-1; cdr3_nt: TGCGCCAGCAGCTTCACGACTAGCGGTATAAATGAGCAGTTCTTC; cdr3_aa: CASSFTTSGINEQFF
d_call: TRBD2; j_call: TRBJ2-3; clone_size: NA; v_call: TRBV4-1; cdr3_nt: TGCGCCAGCAGCCACCCGGGACTAGCGGGAGGTCATGACACAGATACGCAGTATTTT; cdr3_aa: CASSHPGLAGGHDTDTQYF
d_call: NA; j_call: TRBJ1-1; clone_size: NA; v_call: TRBV6-6; cdr3_nt: TGTGCCAGCAGTTGGATGAGGGGGGGCACTGAAGCTTTCTTT; cdr3_aa: CASSWMRGGTEAFF
d_call: NA; j_call: TRBJ1-3; clone_size: NA; v_call: TRBV2; cdr3_nt: TGTGCCAGCAGTGCGCAGTTCTCTGGAAACACCATATATTTT; cdr3_aa: CASSAQFSGNTIYF
d_call: NA; j_call: TRBJ2-1; clone_size: NA; v_call: TRBV5-6; cdr3_nt: TGTGCCAGCAGTTTCGGTACAGCCAATGAGCAGTTCTTC; cdr3_aa: CASSFGTANEQFF
d_call: TRBD1; j_call: TRBJ1-5; clone_size: NA; v_call: TRBV9; cdr3_nt: TGTGCCAGCAGCCCCCGAGGGAGGACAGGGCGAGAGGATTATCAGCCCCAGCATTTT; cdr3_aa: CASSPRGRTGREDYQPQHF
d_call: TRBD1; j_call: TRBJ2-1; clone_size: NA; v_call: TRBV5-1; cdr3_nt: TGCGCCAGCACCCTGACAGGGTACAATGAGCAGTTCTTC; cdr3_aa: CASTLTGYNEQFF
d_call: TRBD2; j_call: TRBJ2-7; clone_size: NA; v_call: TRBV13; cdr3_nt: TGTGCCAGCAGCTTAGTCCGAGGCGGGAGGTGGGAGCAGTACTTC; cdr3_aa: CASSLVRGGRWEQYF
d_call: NA; j_call: TRBJ1-5; clone_size: NA; v_call: TRBV4-1; cdr3_nt: TGCGCCAGCAGCCAAGTGCGGGGTGGTCAGCCCCAGCATTTT; cdr3_aa: CASSQVRGGQPQHF
d_call: NA; j_call: TRBJ1-2; clone_size: few; v_call: TRBV7-8; cdr3_nt: TGTGCCAGCAGCCTCCAGGGCCTGCGTGGGAACACCTTC; cdr3_aa: CASSLQGLRGNTF
d_call: NA; j_call: TRBJ1-2; clone_size: NA; v_call: TRBV14; cdr3_nt: TGTGCCAGCAGCCCAAGACTGAGCTACTATGGCTACACCTTC; cdr3_aa: CASSPRLSYYGYTF
d_call: NA; j_call: TRBJ2-7; clone_size: NA; v_call: TRBV10-2; cdr3_nt: TGCGCCAGCAGTGAGTCGATTTTTGGAGGATACGAGCAGTACTTC; cdr3_aa: CASSESIFGGYEQYF
d_call: NA; j_call: TRBJ1-5; clone_size: NA; v_call: TRBV15; cdr3_nt: TGTGCCACCAGCAGAGGGACAGTTTATAGCAATCAGCCCCAGCATTTT; cdr3_aa: CATSRGTVYSNQPQHF
d_call: TRBD2; j_call: TRBJ2-1; clone_size: NA; v_call: TRBV2; cdr3_nt: TGTGCCAGCACTGAATGGGGGGGAGGCGAGCAGTTCTTC; cdr3_aa: CASTEWGGGEQFF
d_call: TRBD1; j_call: TRBJ1-1; clone_size: NA; v_call: TRBV5-1; cdr3_nt: TGCGCCAGCAGCTTGGAGGGTTCAGGGGGCAGGTCTGAAGCTTTCTTT; cdr3_aa: CASSLEGSGGRSEAFF
d_call: TRBD2; j_call: TRBJ2-2; clone_size: NA; v_call: TRBV5-6; cdr3_nt: TGTGCCAGCAGCTTGGGGCCGGGGGGTTTCGGGGAGCTGTTTTTT; cdr3_aa: CASSLGPGGFGELFF
d_call: TRBD1; j_call: TRBJ2-1; clone_size: NA; v_call: TRBV13; cdr3_nt: TGTGCCAGCAGTGGGACAGGGCGAATGGATGAGCAGTTCTTC; cdr3_aa: CASSGTGRMDEQFF
d_call: NA; j_call: TRBJ1-5; clone_size: NA; v_call: TRBV6-6; cdr3_nt: TGTGCCAGCAAAATCAGGGGAACTAGCAATCAGCCCCAGCATTTT; cdr3_aa: CASKIRGTSNQPQHF
d_call: NA; j_call: TRBJ2-7; clone_size: NA; v_call: TRBV19; cdr3_nt: TGTGCCAGTAGCTTAAGGGACAATTCCTACGAGCAGTACTTC; cdr3_aa: CASSLRDNSYEQYF
d_call: TRBD2; j_call: TRBJ2-1; clone_size: NA; v_call: TRBV30; cdr3_nt: TGTGCCTGGAGTGTACAGGGACTAGGCTCCTACAATGAGCAGTTCTTC; cdr3_aa: CAWSVQGLGSYNEQFF
d_call: NA; j_call: TRBJ2-3; clone_size: NA; v_call: TRBV5-1; cdr3_nt: TGCGCCAGCAGCTTGGTGGGTAGCGAGTACACAGATACGCAGTATTTT; cdr3_aa: CASSLVGSEYTDTQYF
d_call: NA; j_call: TRBJ1-2; clone_size: NA; v_call: TRBV11-1; cdr3_nt: TGTGCCAGCAGCCCGACCGCCGGACAAACTAACTATGGCTACACCTTC; cdr3_aa: CASSPTAGQTNYGYTF
d_call: NA; j_call: TRBJ1-4; clone_size: NA; v_call: TRBV19; cdr3_nt: TGTGCCAGTAGTATAGACATCAATGAAAAACTGTTTTTT; cdr3_aa: CASSIDINEKLFF
d_call: TRBD1; j_call: TRBJ1-1; clone_size: NA; v_call: TRBV4-1; cdr3_nt: TGCGCCAGCAGCCGGCAGACAGGGGGCCCTGAAGCTTTCTTT; cdr3_aa: CASSRQTGGPEAFF
d_call: NA; j_call: TRBJ1-2; clone_size: NA; v_call: TRBV28; cdr3_nt: TGTGCCAGCAGTTTACCAGGGAAGGGCTATGGCTACACCTTC; cdr3_aa: CASSLPGKGYGYTF
d_call: TRBD2; j_call: TRBJ2-7; clone_size: NA; v_call: TRBV28; cdr3_nt: TGTGCCAGCAGCCCCGAGACTAGCGGGAGCTCCTACGAGCAGTACTTC; cdr3_aa: CASSPETSGSSYEQYF
d_call: NA; j_call: TRBJ2-2; clone_size: NA; v_call: TRBV4-2; cdr3_nt: TGTGCCAGCAGCCAACCAAGGGCGGACTTCGACACCGGGGAGCTGTTTTTT; cdr3_aa: CASSQPRADFDTGELFF
d_call: NA; j_call: TRBJ1-1; clone_size: NA; v_call: TRBV18; cdr3_nt: TGTGCCAGCTCACTGGTCAGCACTGAAGCTTTCTTT; cdr3_aa: CASSLVSTEAFF
d_call: TRBD1; j_call: TRBJ1-2; clone_size: NA; v_call: TRBV6-5; cdr3_nt: TGTGCCAGCACCGCTGGGGGACAGGGGTTTGGCTACACCTTC; cdr3_aa: CASTAGGQGFGYTF
d_call: TRBD1; j_call: TRBJ1-1; clone_size: NA; v_call: TRBV5-1; cdr3_nt: TGCGCCAGCAGCTCGCCGGGACAGTCATTGAACACTGAAGCTTTCTTT; cdr3_aa: CASSSPGQSLNTEAFF
d_call: TRBD1; j_call: TRBJ1-4; clone_size: NA; v_call: TRBV5-4; cdr3_nt: TGTGCCAGCAGCTTGGGGGGACAGGGTGGTGAAAAACTGTTTTTT; cdr3_aa: CASSLGGQGGEKLFF
d_call: TRBD1; j_call: TRBJ1-1; clone_size: NA; v_call: TRBV9; cdr3_nt: TGTGCCAGCAGCGTAGTCCCCACGGCAGGGGGCACTGAAGCTTTCTTT; cdr3_aa: CASSVVPTAGGTEAFF